Listed below are T cell receptor beta chains from one sample, sequenced in a study of T cells after yellow fever vaccination. Each CDR3 protein gets one entry after TCRdb re-called the 5' RACE reads with MiXCR. This table holds fewer than 450,000 distinct CDR3 sequences, approximately 8% found once. This specimen was PBMCs, taken more than 40 days after the first yellow fever vaccination. The receptors here all came from a young man who received the YFV17D yellow fever vaccine. CDR3s include the opening cysteine and the closing phenylalanine or tryptophan. The D gene is left open where the match is weak. Expanded clones get a size class; other rows say once, few or many, or leave the size out.

TGCGCCAGCAGCCAAGTCACCGCGAGCGGCAATGAGCAGTTCTTC	CASSQVTASGNEQFF	-	15	TRBV4-3	TRBJ2-1	-
TGTGCCAGCAGCTTCGGCCCCAGGGAGACCCAGTACTTC	CASSFGPRETQYF	-	13	TRBV7-3	TRBJ2-5	few
TGTGCCAGCAGAGCGGGGGGCGCAGATACGCAGTATTTT	CASRAGGADTQYF	TRBD2	13	TRBV7-9	TRBJ2-3	-
TGTGCCACCAGCAGAGATATCGGGCGGGGGGGCGGTACGCAGTATTTT	CATSRDIGRGGGTQYF	TRBD2	16	TRBV15	TRBJ2-3	few
TGCAGCAGTGGGACAGGGGCTCCTTTTAGCACAGATACGCAGTATTTT	CSSGTGAPFSTDTQYF	TRBD1	16	TRBV29-1	TRBJ2-3	-
TGTGCCAGCAGAATAGGGGGCACGGAGACCCAGTACTTC	CASRIGGTETQYF	TRBD1	13	TRBV12-3/TRBV12-4	TRBJ2-5	few
TGTGCCAGCAGTGCCGAATACTCTTCGTTGCATGGCTACACCTTC	CASSAEYSSLHGYTF	-	15	TRBV6-1	TRBJ1-2	few
TGTGCCAGCAGACCTAACGCAGGGTCGGGAAATTCACCCCTCCACTTT	CASRPNAGSGNSPLHF	-	16	TRBV28	TRBJ1-6	-
TGTGCCACCCAACCGGGCGGTGAAAAACTGTTTTTT	CATQPGGEKLFF	-	12	TRBV10-3	TRBJ1-4	few
TGTGCCAGCAGCGCGGGGACAGGCCCGGGTCAGCCCCAGCATTTT	CASSAGTGPGQPQHF	TRBD1	15	TRBV9	TRBJ1-5	few
TGTGCCAGCAGTTGGGGGGACCCACAAGAGACCCAGTACTTC	CASSWGDPQETQYF	-	14	TRBV6-5	TRBJ2-5	few
TGTGCCAGCTCACCACAGGAGGGTCGGAACACTGAAGCTTTCTTT	CASSPQEGRNTEAFF	-	15	TRBV18	TRBJ1-1	few
TGTGCCAGCTCACCATCGGGACAGGCTTCACCCCTCCACTTT	CASSPSGQASPLHF	TRBD1	14	TRBV18	TRBJ1-6	few